One sample yielded the 9 T cell receptor beta chains listed below, sequenced in a study of early T cells in non-severe SARS-CoV-2 infection. MiXCR was run by TCRdb on the 5' RACE reads, yielding one entry per CDR3 protein. The table has approximately 77,000 distinct CDR3 sequences, around 15% seen once. Sequencing was carried out using whole blood. Receptor source: an adult who was a healthcare worker with PCR-confirmed SARS-CoV-2 infection or an uninfected control (not recorded which).

The rearrangement links TRBV7-9 to TRBJ2-4; no clear D. CDR3 length: 13 amino acids. Trimming shortened V by 5 bases and J by 6 bases, and 11 bases separated the two germline ends. The germline CDR1 and CDR2 sequences are SEHNR and FQNEAQ (reference sequence). In nucleotides, the CDR3 is TGTGCCAGCAGCGAGAGCCTGGGAAACATTCAGTACTTC. Translation gives CASSESLGNIQYF. Together with reference TRBV7-9 and TRBJ2-4, the CDR3 gives the full variable domain: DTGVSQNPRHKITKRGQNVTFRCDPISEHNRLYWYRQTLGQGPEFLTYFQNEAQLEKSRLLSDRFSAERPKGSFSTLEIQRTEQGDSAMYLCASSESLGNIQYFGAGTRLSVL.

This clonotype was counted a few times. This rearrangement joins TRBV10-1 to TRBJ2-3; D gene unclear. The CDR3 contains 14 residues. Germline V gene lookup returns CDR1 WNHNN and CDR2 SYGVQD (reference sequence). V was cut by 4 bases and J by 8 bases, with 16 bases left in between. The CDR3 DNA reads TGCGCCAGCAGTGTGGATACGGGCCAGAGTACGCAGTATTTT. It encodes CASSVDTGQSTQYF.

This clonotype has a count of ten or more. The chain recombines TRBV20-1 with TRBJ2-1; no definite D call. Germline values: CDR1 DFQATT, CDR2 SNEGSKA (reference sequence). This CDR3 is 17 amino acids long. The ends were cut back, 0 bases at V and 1 base at J, with 16 bases in the middle. The CDR3 sequence: CSARDRASFLSYNEQFF. CDR3 DNA sequence: TGCAGTGCTAGAGATCGGGCTAGTTTCTTGTCCTACAATGAGCAGTTCTTC.

The chain joins TRBV7-9 to TRBJ2-1; 7 bases map to TRBD1. There are 15 residues in the CDR3. The germline V gene has CDR1 SEHNR and CDR2 FQNEAQ (reference sequence). Germline trimming cut 4 bases from V and 9 bases from J; bases unmatched to any gene: 12. CDR3 sequence (DNA): TGTGCCAGCAGCTCGACAGGGCGCGGTCAAGGTGAGCAGTTCTTC. Translating it yields CASSSTGRGQGEQFF.

This clonotype came up many times. The V and J genes are TRBV12-3 or TRBV12-4 and TRBJ2-3; 8 bases align to TRBD2. Trimming at V came to 3 bases and at J to 3 bases, leaving 5 bases not matched to a gene. There are 15 residues in the CDR3. For the CDR3, the DNA is TGTGCCAGCAGTTTCAGCGGGGGTCGAACAGATACGCAGTATTTT. Amino acids: CASSFSGGRTDTQYF.

This clonotype was seen a few times. The germline gene is not matched at one end of the junction; a read error may be the cause. This sequence joins TRBV12-3 or TRBV12-4 and TRBJ1-3; TRBD1 is a possible D gene (6 bases). The CDR3 is 15 amino acids. The CDR3 DNA sequence: TGTGCCAGCAGTTTTACGGGGGCTCCAGGAAACACTATATATTTT. Its translation: CASSFTGAPGNTIYF.

With respect to this clonotype: An end of the junction does not agree with germline; a read error may underlie this. This rearrangement joins TRBV7-7 to TRBJ2-1; weak D call: TRBD2 (6 bases). CDR1 is SSHAT and CDR2 is FNYEAQ in the germline V gene (reference sequence). This CDR3 is 16 amino acids long. CDR3 coding DNA: TGTGCTAGCAGCTCCGGACCGGGACTTCCCTACAATGAGCAGTTCTTC. The encoded protein is CASSSGPGLPYNEQFF.

This clonotype was detected ten times or more. The gene calls are TRBV6-6 and TRBJ2-2; no clear D. This CDR3 contains 13 residues. The V gene lost 10 bases and the J gene lost 0 bases, with 9 bases spanning the gap. Looked up from germline, CDR1 is MNHNY and CDR2 is SVGAGI (reference sequence). CDR3 loop: CATHGPNTGELFF. CDR3 DNA: TGTGCCACCCACGGGCCGAACACCGGGGAGCTGTTTTTT.

This clonotype was observed at least ten times. The genes are TRBV20-1 and TRBJ1-1; 7 bases map to TRBD1. The CDR3 is 19 residues long. V shed 3 bases, J shed 0 bases, and the junction held 19 bases outside the gene matches. Germline CDR1 DFQATT, CDR2 SNEGSKA (reference sequence). CDR3 sequence reads: CSASGPAKRAGGLNTEAFF. CDR3 DNA: TGCAGTGCTAGCGGACCCGCGAAGAGGGCAGGGGGGTTGAACACTGAAGCTTTCTTT.